Included here is one TCR beta chain sequence, with context. The antigen it recognizes is unknown. The record has no base qualities; no much larger clone is one base away. Collaborating institutions collected whole blood in K2EDTA tubes following their own protocols. For TCRbeta analysis, collaborators shipped samples in one of three forms: frozen whole blood, isolated PBMCs, or DNA extracted from either of those sample types. TCRbeta CDR3 regions were amplified from genomic DNA by means of the immunoSEQ Assay, a bias-controlled multiplex PCR. In the original analysis: The number of nucleated cells in each sample was estimated from the amplification of reference gene primers within the assay. Sequence reads were collapsed and filtered to measure the absolute abundance of every unique TCRbeta CDR3 rearrangement. For each sample, productive Simpson clonality was calculated by taking the square root of Simpson's diversity index across productive rearrangements. TCRdb obtained this table from immuneACCESS and retained in-frame rearrangements with V and J assigned. These tables miss some clones; where compared with another copy, unresolved V genes account for less than half of the shortfall, and the remainder is unexplained. The DNA was the basis for D and trimming; V, J and clone size are from that table. A total of 350,000 to 450,000 clones appear in this sample, roughly 85% of them only once. The top ten clones comprise 3.5% to 4% of the sample.

CDR1 and CDR2 are read off the germline V gene as MGHDK and SYGVNS. The V end loses 11 bases and the J end loses 5 bases, and a stretch of 13 bases separates them. The CDR3 covers 12 residues, taking in both the cysteine and the phenylalanine. Of the read, only the CDR3 DNA is kept; its 36 bases are in frame from base 1. This sample was taken from a study of blood T cell repertoires in COVID-19 (TCRdb year 2020). Regarding the research as a whole: Collaborator samples came from the United States, Italy and Spain and covered acute and convalescent phases of COVID-19. The prospective study material was composed of cDNA or gDNA derived from T cells, B-cell-depleted T cells, or PBMCs. Deeply sampled blood TCRbeta repertoires from subjects exposed to, actively infected with, or recovered from COVID-19 were included in the dataset. A freely available public database, intended as a resource for researchers studying the immune response to SARS-CoV-2, is where the repertoires were released. Samples came from the ongoing ImmuneRACE study (first 160 participants) plus 1,254 subjects from 6 global collaborators. Sample metadata almost always included a de-identified subject ID, COVID-19 status, age in years and sex. Where available, HLA class I and class II types were obtained from metadata supplied by the sample provider rather than from assay-based typing.

Beyond this particular receptor, the publication reports: How much clinical and demographic metadata was included differed by source and by participant, and the metadata was provided uncurated.

The chain was built from TRBV25-1 and TRBJ2-1; a confident D gene designation cannot be given. The sample comprised peripheral blood. This sequence originates from a woman aged 18 to 35 with acute or convalescent COVID-19. The DNA is TGTGCCGCTCAAGTAGGAGACAATGAGCAGTTCTTC. Its coded protein is CAAQVGDNEQFF.